This TCR beta chain emerged from a study of blood T cell repertoires in COVID-19. Study background: Nucleic acid was either cDNA or gDNA, and it came from T cells, B-cell-depleted T cells, or PBMCs.

CDR1 and CDR2 from the germline V gene are SGHVS and FNYEAQ. V lost 2 bases and J 6 bases, leaving 17 bases between the germline ends. The CDR3 contains 16 residues. In its sample, this clone was seen a few times. How the authors handled the data: Amplified reference gene primers provided the basis for estimating nucleated cell counts. The method was immunoSEQ multiplex PCR; TCRdb's version includes in-frame clones alone and lacks a portion of them. Clone size and V and J calls were adopted from that table, with D and trimming inferred from the DNA. The sample holds about 140,000 clones, more than 85% seen once.

The clonotype comes from a human donor in a cohort sampled during active COVID-19. This chain uses TRBV7-6 with TRBJ2-1; TRBD1 is a possible D gene (6 bases). The sequenced sample consisted of peripheral blood. Written as DNA, the CDR3 is TGTGCCAGCAGCTTATTATGGACAGCTATAATCAATGAGCAGTTCTTC. This codes for CASSLLWTAIINEQFF.